The 4 T cell receptor beta chains reported below all come from one sample, sequenced in a study of CD8 T cells in Susac syndrome. A quantity of roughly 0.5 to 1 ug RNA underwent reverse transcription using random hexamers. TCRdb fed the immunoSEQ multiplex PCR reads into MiXCR, producing one record per CDR3 protein. Of 130,000 or so distinct CDR3 sequences in the sample, about 95% were seen once. Sequencing was performed on CD4+ T cells from PBMCs. These receptors all stem from a human donor with multiple sclerosis.

This sequence joins TRBV29-1 and TRBJ1-6; no definite D call. V lost 1 base and J 4 bases, leaving 14 bases between the germline ends. The CDR3 runs to 16 residues. CDR1 and CDR2 from the germline V gene are SQVTM and ANQGSEA. The CDR3, as DNA: TGCAGCGTTGAAGTCTTCGGGAAGGGTTATAATTCACCCCTCCACTTT. Protein sequence: CSVEVFGKGYNSPLHF. Drawing the rest from reference TRBV29-1 and TRBJ1-6, the complete variable domain is SAVISQKPSRDICQRGTSLTIQCQVDSQVTMMFWYRQQPGQSLTLIATANQGSEATYESGFVIDKFPISRPNLTFSTLTVSNMSPEDSSIYLCSVEVFGKGYNSPLHFGNGTRLTVT.

The V call is TRBV29-1, the J call TRBJ1-3, with TRBD1 as a possible D gene (5 bases). The V gene lost 0 bases and the J gene lost 4 bases, with 10 bases spanning the gap. The CDR3 spans 14 residues. The germline V gene encodes CDR1 SQVTM and CDR2 ANQGSEA. Here the CDR3 DNA reads TGCAGCGTTGAAGAGGGGCAGAGGGGAAACACCATATATTTT. It translates to CSVEEGQRGNTIYF.

The V call is TRBV4-1, the J call TRBJ1-2; D not resolved. Germline values: CDR1 MGHRA, CDR2 YSYEKL. V was clipped by 0 bases and J by 4 bases, with 6 bases between them. The CDR3 length is 13 residues. CDR3 DNA sequence: TGCGCCAGCAGCCAAGAGGGAGCCTATGGCTACACCTTC. As protein: CASSQEGAYGYTF.

The chain carries TRBV7-9 and TRBJ2-3; weak D call: TRBD1 (6 bases). V was shortened by 5 bases and J by 2 bases, with 17 bases between the two germline ends. Germline V lookup: CDR1 SEHNR, CDR2 FQNEAQ (reference sequence). The CDR3 has 16 residues. The chain's CDR3 is CASSRRGQGTTDTQYF. DNA for the CDR3: TGTGCCAGCAGCCGAAGGGGCCAGGGGACCACAGATACGCAGTATTTT.